Shown below are 19 T cell receptor beta chains from a single sample sequenced in a study of blood T cell repertoires in COVID-19. The assay was immunoSEQ multiplex PCR, and TCRdb's table has in-frame clones only and misses some. Among about 110,000 clones listed, about 75% were seen once. The sample was peripheral blood. These receptors were obtained from a woman of 80 years or more with active or convalescent COVID-19.

The gene calls are TRBV11-2 and TRBJ2-7; a weak D match, TRBD1 (6 bases). Germline CDR1 is SGHAT and CDR2 is FQNNGV. The CDR3 is 15 amino acids. V was clipped by 4 bases and J by 5 bases, with 18 bases between them. CDR3 nucleotides: TGTGCCAGCAGCTCCCCAACAGGGCTGAGAAACGAGCAGTACTTC. Residues: CASSSPTGLRNEQYF.

The gene calls are TRBV10-3 and TRBJ1-2; 8 bases map to TRBD1. The CDR3 extends over 20 amino acids. Germline V gene data show CDR1 as ENHRY and CDR2 as SYGVKD. The V and J ends lost 2 bases and 1 base, in that order; junction bases with no gene match: 18. CDR3 sequence reads: CAISEVLSGRGRDSNYGYTF. CDR3 bases: TGTGCCATCAGTGAGGTTTTAAGCGGCAGGGGGCGAGATAGTAACTATGGCTACACCTTC.

The rearrangement joins TRBV1 to TRBJ2-2; TRBD2, the table's D call, lacks a check against the DNA. TRBV1 is recorded as a pseudogene. This CDR3 has 20 residues. Written as DNA, the CDR3 is TGCACCAGCAGCCAAGATAACGGGCTAGCGGGAGGTACGAACACCGGGGAGCTGTTTTTT. Translation: CTSSQDNGLAGGTNTGELFF.

The rearrangement links TRBV11-2 to TRBJ2-7; D may be TRBD2 (5 bases). Per germline, CDR1 SGHAT and CDR2 FQNNGV. The CDR3 totals 12 residues. Trimming took off 10 bases at V and 1 base at J, with 11 bases between the two ends. CDR3 loop: CATRGISYEQYF. DNA for the CDR3: TGTGCCACACGAGGGATTTCCTACGAGCAGTACTTC.

The chain has TRBV7-9 and TRBJ2-3; 8 bases agree with TRBD1. CDR1 SEHNR and CDR2 FQNEAQ come from the germline V gene (reference sequence). The CDR3 is 14 residues long. J gave up 4 bases and V 2 bases, and 2 bases lay outside the gene matches. This CDR3 reads CASSLSGGADTQYF. CDR3 bases: TGTGCCAGCAGCTTATCAGGGGGCGCAGATACGCAGTATTTT. Supplemented by reference TRBV7-9 and TRBJ2-3, the full variable domain reads DTGVSQNPRHKITKRGQNVTFRCDPISEHNRLYWYRQTLGQGPEFLTYFQNEAQLEKSRLLSDRFSAERPKGSFSTLEIQRTEQGDSAMYLCASSLSGGADTQYFGPGTRLTVL.

This clone has more than one count but fewer than ten. The rearrangement links TRBV2 to TRBJ2-1; 9 bases agree with TRBD1. Germline V gene lookup returns CDR1 SNHLY and CDR2 FYNNEI. The CDR3 length is 12 residues. Germline trimming cut 7 bases from V and 7 bases from J; bases unmatched to any gene: 2. The CDR3 nucleotides are TGTGCCAGCACTGGACAGGGGAATGAGCAGTTCTTC. Its protein product is CASTGQGNEQFF.

The gene calls are TRBV6-6 and TRBJ1-4, with D possibly being TRBD1 (6 bases). The V end was cut by 4 bases, the J end by 3 bases, with 12 bases between. Germline V gives CDR1 MNHNY, CDR2 SVGAGI (reference sequence). This CDR3 region has 15 residues. In DNA, the CDR3 is TGTGCCAGCAGTTCGACAGGAACGGCTAATGAAAAACTGTTTTTT. Protein sequence: CASSSTGTANEKLFF.

V and J are TRBV11-2 and TRBJ1-2, with 9 positions matching TRBD1. Germline V gene sequence: CDR1 SGHAT, CDR2 FQNNGV. The CDR3 has 14 residues. Trimming removed 5 bases from V and 5 bases from J; junction bases left unmatched: 6. The chain's CDR3 is CASSPGTGSYGYTF. CDR3 coding DNA: TGTGCCAGCAGCCCCGGGACAGGGAGTTATGGCTACACCTTC. Variable domain in full (rest from reference TRBV11-2 and TRBJ1-2): EAGVAQSPRYKIIEKRQSVAFWCNPISGHATLYWYQQILGQGPKLLIQFQNNGVVDDSQLPKDRFSAERLKGVDSTLKIQPAKLEDSAVYLCASSPGTGSYGYTFGSGTRLTVV.

In this sample, this clone turned up a few times. This sequence joins TRBV19 and TRBJ1-2; maybe TRBD1 (5 bases). The CDR3 runs to 16 residues. Germline CDR1 reads LNHDA; CDR2 reads SQIVND (reference sequence). Trimming removed 0 bases at V and 0 bases at J, with 11 bases between. The CDR3 sequence is CASSIDNRRTNYGYTF. The CDR3 DNA sequence: TGTGCCAGTAGTATAGATAACAGGCGAACTAACTATGGCTACACCTTC. Variable domain in full (rest from reference TRBV19 and TRBJ1-2): DGGITQSPKYLFRKEGQNVTLSCEQNLNHDAMYWYRQDPGQGLRLIYYSQIVNDFQKGDIAEGYSVSREKKESFPLTVTSAQKNPTAFYLCASSIDNRRTNYGYTFGSGTRLTVV.

In this sample, this clone turned up many times. The rearrangement uses TRBV10-3 and TRBJ1-3; D remains ambiguous. Trimming shortened V by 3 bases and J by 4 bases, and 13 bases separated the two germline ends. CDR3 length: 15 residues. The germline V gene has CDR1 ENHRY and CDR2 SYGVKD. The CDR3 reads CAISEGRQIGNTIYF. The CDR3 nucleotides read TGTGCCATCAGTGAAGGCAGGCAGATCGGAAACACCATATATTTT.

The chain carries TRBV5-6 and TRBJ2-3; 11 nucleotides agree with TRBD1. The V gene's germline CDR1 is SGHDT and CDR2 YYEEEE. Trimming took 2 bases from V and 4 from J; bases not matched to a gene: 3. The CDR3 sequence is 15 residues long. Written as DNA, the CDR3 is TGTGCCAGCAGCTTACCGGGACAGGGGGCAGATACGCAGTATTTT. It specifies CASSLPGQGADTQYF.

In this sample, this clone turned up once. V and J are TRBV5-4 and TRBJ2-3, with D possibly TRBD1 on 6 matching bases. Looked up from germline, CDR1 is SGHNT and CDR2 is YYREEE (reference sequence). V shed 0 bases and J shed 4 bases, with 9 bases lying between them. This CDR3 is built from 14 residues. In DNA, the CDR3 is TGTGCCAGCAGCTTGGCCAAGGGGGCAGATACGCAGTATTTT. This codes for CASSLAKGADTQYF.

The V and J genes are TRBV30 and TRBJ2-3; TRBD1 aligns across 8 bases. The CDR3 runs to 16 residues. Germline trimming cut 3 bases from V and 0 bases from J; bases unmatched to any gene: 8. Germline lookup yields CDR1 GTSNPN and CDR2 SVGIG (reference sequence). The CDR3 sequence: CAWSPGTGISTDTQYF. DNA of the CDR3: TGTGCCTGGAGCCCCGGGACAGGTATAAGCACAGATACGCAGTATTTT.

The chain carries TRBV9 and TRBJ2-3, with TRBD2 matching 13 bases. After removal of 3 bases from V and 3 bases from J, the junction contained 4 bases not matched to a gene. The CDR3 is made up of 16 amino acids. Looked up from germline, CDR1 is SGDLS and CDR2 is YYNGEE. CDR3 residues: CASSARLAGGTDTQYF. The CDR3 DNA follows: TGTGCCAGCAGCGCCCGACTAGCGGGAGGAACAGATACGCAGTATTTT. Using reference TRBV9 and TRBJ2-3 for the parts outside the CDR3, the full variable domain is DSGVTQTPKHLITATGQRVTLRCSPRSGDLSVYWYQQSLDQGLQFLIQYYNGEERAKGNILERFSAQQFPDLHSELNLSSLELGDSALYFCASSARLAGGTDTQYFGPGTRLTVL.

This clone has just a few counts. The chain carries TRBV27 and TRBJ2-1; D remains ambiguous. Germline loops: CDR1 MNHEY, CDR2 SMNVEV (reference sequence). The CDR3 is made up of 13 amino acids. V dropped 4 bases and J dropped 5 bases, with 9 bases sitting between them. The CDR3 DNA reads as TGTGCCAGCAGTTCAGTTGGAGACAATGAGCAGTTCTTC. Its protein product is CASSSVGDNEQFF.

The V call is TRBV5-4, the J call TRBJ2-3; D is possibly TRBD2 (6 bases). This CDR3 is built from 14 residues. The ends were cut back, 4 bases at V and 4 bases at J, with 13 bases in the middle. Germline assignment: CDR1 SGHNT and CDR2 YYREEE (reference sequence). The CDR3 bases are TGTGCCAGCAGCGGTCGGGAGCGGGCAGATACGCAGTATTTT. Its translation is CASSGRERADTQYF.

The rearrangement joins TRBV28 to TRBJ1-5; D perhaps matches TRBD1 (6 bases). The CDR3 loop spans 14 amino acids. Germline-derived CDR1 and CDR2 are MDHEN and SYDVKM. V dropped 3 bases and J dropped 6 bases, with 12 bases sitting between them. CDR3 amino acids: CASSFHQGFQPQHF. DNA for the CDR3: TGTGCCAGCAGTTTCCATCAGGGGTTTCAGCCCCAGCATTTT.

The CDR3 reads CASSRTVGVNYGYTF. As DNA, the CDR3 is TGTGCCAGCAGTCGGACAGTAGGTGTTAACTATGGCTACACCTTC. This chain connects TRBV6-5 to TRBJ1-2, with D possibly TRBD1 on 6 matching bases. The germline gives CDR1 MNHEY, CDR2 SVGAGI. Trimming removed 5 bases from V and 1 base from J, with 14 bases in between. The CDR3 totals 15 residues.

CDR3 sequence reads: CASSFSREGSTDTQYF. The CDR3 DNA is TGCGCCAGCAGCTTCTCCCGGGAGGGAAGCACAGATACGCAGTATTTT. This sequence joins TRBV5-1 and TRBJ2-3; 8 bases agree with TRBD2. Germline CDR1 and CDR2: SGHRS and YFSETQ. The junction had 5 bases not matched to a gene; V was cut back by 2 bases and J by 0 bases. The CDR3 is made up of 16 amino acids.